This T cell receptor beta chain was sequenced during a study of T cells in Graves' hyperthyroidism and ophthalmopathy. Study results and caveats: Blood also held most thyroid clonotypes expanded beyond 0.001. From stable hyperthyroidism, ophthalmopathy was set apart by a 13 V-J model.

The germline V gene encodes CDR1 LNHDA and CDR2 SQIVND (reference sequence). The V and J ends lost 3 bases and 1 base respectively, with 9 bases between them. CDR3 length: 14 amino acids. Graves' hyperthyroidism showing no ophthalmopathy progression within 18 months was considered stable. The hyperthyroidism patients had all been newly diagnosed, and their disease duration was under 2 months. Their ages ranged from 18 to 65 years. Worth noting for this clonotype: Its antigen remains unidentified.

Amplified TCR beta CDR3 regions came from RNA transcripts. First-round RT-PCR of the TCR CDR3 relied on the HTBI primer set. TCRdb independently ran MiXCR on the multiplex PCR reads; one entry per CDR3 protein. This sample has hundreds of thousands of distinct CDR3 sequences; approximately 15% occur once, and the top ten carry 7.7%. The V call is TRBV19, the J call TRBJ1-1; possible D gene TRBD1, 6 bases. Sequenced: blood. The receptor comes from a woman aged 18-29 years with Graves' hyperthyroidism. CDR3 residues: CASSMGGQNTEAFF. Here the CDR3 DNA reads TGTGCCAGTAGTATGGGGGGGCAGAACACTGAAGCTTTCTTT.